The 17 T cell receptor beta chains in this list originate from one sample, sequenced in a study of T cell repertoires in cytomegalovirus infection. Each CDR3 protein is one row after TCRdb ran MiXCR on the reads. The sample includes approximately 770,000 distinct CDR3 sequences, under 35% seen only once; the top ten take about 12%. No antigen is known for these receptors. Sequenced here: cultured CD8+ T cells from PBMCs, sampled from culture after CMV antigen stimulation. Receptors originate from a human donor in good health (CMV status not recorded). Some clones in this sample may be carry-over from other donors' samples.

This clonotype was counted ten times or more. This chain joins TRBV7-2 and TRBJ2-2, with 10 nucleotides matching TRBD2. Germline V CDR1 and CDR2: SGHTA, FQGNSA. The trim removed 6 bases at V and 3 bases at J, leaving 10 bases unmatched. CDR3 length: 17 residues. The chain's CDR3 is CASSNEVAGGYTGELFF. The DNA for the CDR3 is TGTGCCAGCAGTAACGAGGTAGCGGGGGGTTACACCGGGGAGCTGTTTTTT.

In this sample, this clonotype turned up a few times. The rearrangement links TRBV7-8 to TRBJ2-7, with D tentatively TRBD1 (5 bases). The CDR3 runs to 14 residues. Trimming pared 4 bases from V and 3 bases from J, leaving 13 bases between. Germline lookup yields CDR1 SGHVS and CDR2 FQNEAQ. The CDR3: CASSSTDSYYEQYF. CDR3 nucleotides: TGTGCCAGCAGCTCCACAGACAGCTACTACGAGCAGTACTTC.

V and J are TRBV7-2 and TRBJ2-1; D is uncertain. This CDR3 contains 15 residues. Germline lookup yields CDR1 SGHTA and CDR2 FQGNSA. Trimming shortened V by 4 bases and J by 8 bases, and 18 bases separated the two germline ends. The CDR3 DNA is TGTGCCAGCAGCTCCTGGCCTAGTCGGGTCGATGAGCAGTTCTTC. It translates to CASSSWPSRVDEQFF.

This clonotype was found many times. The V gene is TRBV9, the J gene TRBJ1-2; perhaps TRBD1 as D (6 bases). Germline CDR1 SGDLS, CDR2 YYNGEE. The CDR3 is made up of 14 amino acids. V lost 0 bases, J lost 3 bases, and 9 bases lay in between. The CDR3 loop reads CASSVDTGHYGYTF. Here the CDR3 DNA reads TGTGCCAGCAGCGTAGATACAGGGCACTATGGCTACACCTTC.

This clonotype was counted between two and nine times. The J gene is TRBJ1-1, the V gene TRBV7-6, with D possibly matching TRBD1 (6 bases). The CDR3 has 15 residues. The V end was cut by 1 base, the J end by 4 bases, with 13 bases between. Germline loops: CDR1 SGHVS, CDR2 FNYEAQ. This CDR3 reads CASSLEGTSGTEAFF. The CDR3 coding sequence is TGTGCCAGCAGCTTAGAGGGGACATCGGGCACTGAAGCTTTCTTT.

This clonotype was found many times. The V call is TRBV12-3 or TRBV12-4, the J call TRBJ2-3; D not certain. The CDR3 covers 13 residues. V gave up 8 bases and J gave up 4 bases, with 13 bases separating them. The chain's CDR3 is CASSRAIADTQYF. CDR3 DNA sequence: TGTGCCAGCTCCCGCGCGATCGCAGATACGCAGTATTTT.

A few counts support this clonotype. This chain uses TRBV6-1 with TRBJ2-1, with 11 bases aligning to TRBD2. This CDR3 spans 17 amino acids. The germline CDR1 and CDR2 sequences are MNHNS and SASEGT. The V gene end was trimmed by 8 bases and the J gene end by 7 bases; junction bases not matched to a gene: 16. The CDR3 DNA sequence: TGTGCCAGCGACCTTTACTTTAGCGGGGGGGCGGGGAATGAGCAGTTCTTC. Its translation: CASDLYFSGGAGNEQFF.

The chain joins TRBV7-9 to TRBJ2-6, with D possibly TRBD2 on 5 matching bases. Trimming pared 5 bases from V and 0 bases from J, leaving 20 bases between. The CDR3 runs to 19 residues. Germline CDR1 and CDR2: SEHNR and FQNEAQ (reference sequence). The CDR3 reads CASSRGDFLRDSGANVLTF. CDR3 nucleotide sequence: TGTGCCAGCAGCCGAGGTGATTTTCTCCGGGACTCTGGGGCCAACGTCCTGACTTTC.

At least ten counts were recorded for this clonotype. The genes are TRBV10-3 and TRBJ2-5; TRBD2 agrees at 11 bases. The CDR3 spans 18 residues. V gave up 3 bases and J gave up 1 base; unmatched junction bases: 10. CDR1 is ENHRY and CDR2 is SYGVKD in the germline V gene. The CDR3 DNA is TGTGCCATCAGTGACCCTATACTAGCGGGGGAAATCCAAGAGACCCAGTACTTC. Translated, it gives CAISDPILAGEIQETQYF.

This clonotype came up a few times. This chain uses TRBV6-1 with TRBJ1-3; D remains ambiguous. Looked up from germline, CDR1 is MNHNS and CDR2 is SASEGT. The CDR3 spans 15 residues. Between the trimmed V and J ends, which lost 10 bases and 2 bases, there was a span of 18 bases. CDR3 loop: CATLWTPDPGNTIYF. The CDR3 bases are TGTGCCACCCTCTGGACCCCAGATCCTGGAAACACCATATATTTT.

This clonotype has more than one count but fewer than ten. This chain uses TRBV19 with TRBJ1-2; TRBD1 agrees at 7 bases. Germline V gene data show CDR1 as LNHDA and CDR2 as SQIVND (reference sequence). The CDR3 spans 14 residues. The V gene end was trimmed by 4 bases and the J gene end by 4 bases; junction bases not matched to a gene: 6. The CDR3 spells CASSTKGQFYGYTF. The CDR3 DNA sequence: TGTGCCAGTAGTACGAAGGGACAGTTCTATGGCTACACCTTC.

CDR3 protein: CASSFPTSNNEQFF. The CDR3 nucleotides are TGTGCCAGCAGCTTTCCCACTAGCAACAATGAGCAGTTCTTC. The V and J genes are TRBV11-2 and TRBJ2-1, with a tentative D call TRBD2 (6 bases). Germline V gives CDR1 SGHAT, CDR2 FQNNGV. V lost 3 bases and J 5 bases, leaving 11 bases between the germline ends. The CDR3 runs 14 residues. Based on the CDR3 plus reference TRBV11-2 and TRBJ2-1, the full variable domain is EAGVAQSPRYKIIEKRQSVAFWCNPISGHATLYWYQQILGQGPKLLIQFQNNGVVDDSQLPKDRFSAERLKGVDSTLKIQPAKLEDSAVYLCASSFPTSNNEQFFGPGTRLTVL.

This clonotype was counted a few times. The CDR3 DNA sequence: TGTGCCAGCCAGACAGGGATGGAAAGCTCCTACGAGCAGTACTTC. Protein product: CASQTGMESSYEQYF. The chain couples TRBV2 to TRBJ2-7, with TRBD1 matching 7 bases. The CDR3 consists of 15 residues. The V segment lost 8 bases and the J segment 0 bases; nucleotides outside the gene matches: 10. The germline gives CDR1 SNHLY, CDR2 FYNNEI.

This clonotype was recorded a few times. The chain carries TRBV13 and TRBJ1-1; a possible D gene is TRBD1 (6 bases). This CDR3 spans 14 amino acids. CDR1 PRHDT and CDR2 FYEKMQ come from the germline V gene (reference sequence). Deletions cut 7 bases from V and 5 bases from J, with 17 bases between. CDR3 bases: TGTGCCAGCACCTTCAGGGGATTGAGGACTGAAGCTTTCTTT. Translation: CASTFRGLRTEAFF.

This clonotype was detected once. A read error may account for a junction end that differs from germline. The V gene is TRBV12-3 or TRBV12-4, the J gene TRBJ1-2, with 9 bases identical to TRBD1. The CDR3 is 14 amino acids. CDR3 loop: CANSSGTGLYGYTF. The CDR3 coding sequence is TGTGCCAACAGTTCCGGGACAGGGCTCTATGGCTACACCTTC.

This clonotype was detected only a few times. This chain's CDR3 is CASSLSPGLAGGASSYNEQFF. The CDR3 coding sequence is TGTGCCAGCAGTTTATCTCCGGGACTAGCGGGGGGCGCTAGCTCCTACAATGAGCAGTTCTTC. The chain combines TRBV27 with TRBJ2-1, with 15 bases fitting TRBD2. V lost 0 bases, J lost 0 bases, and 9 bases stayed unmatched. This CDR3 is 21 amino acids long. The germline gives CDR1 MNHEY, CDR2 SMNVEV (reference sequence).

This clonotype was seen just once. In DNA, the CDR3 is TGTGCCAGCAGCCGGACAGGGTATGACTATGGCTACACCTTC. It codes for CASSRTGYDYGYTF. V and J are TRBV6-5 and TRBJ1-2; 8 bases map to TRBD1. The ends lost 6 bases at V and 3 bases at J; junction bases unmatched: 6. The CDR3 has 14 amino acids. Germline loops: CDR1 MNHEY, CDR2 SVGAGI.